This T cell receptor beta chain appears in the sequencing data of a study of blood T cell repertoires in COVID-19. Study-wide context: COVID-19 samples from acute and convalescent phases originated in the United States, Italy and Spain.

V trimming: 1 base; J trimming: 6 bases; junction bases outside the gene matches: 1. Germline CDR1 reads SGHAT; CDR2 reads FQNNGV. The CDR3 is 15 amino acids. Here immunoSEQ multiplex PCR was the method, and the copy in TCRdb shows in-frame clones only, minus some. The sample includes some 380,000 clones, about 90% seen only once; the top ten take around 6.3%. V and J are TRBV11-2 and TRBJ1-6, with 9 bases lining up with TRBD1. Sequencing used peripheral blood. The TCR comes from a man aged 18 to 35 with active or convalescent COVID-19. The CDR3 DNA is TGTGCCAGCAGCTTAGGACAGGGGGGTAATTCACCCCTCCACTTT. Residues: CASSLGQGGNSPLHF.